This T cell receptor beta chain is drawn from a study of siplizumab effects on memory and regulatory T cells. The data were produced by immunoSEQ multiplex PCR, yet TCRdb's version contains in-frame clones alone and is incomplete. The sample contains some 120,000 clones, approximately 94% of which appear only once. Findings of the study overall: Few alloreactive clones mapped to unstimulated subsets. Neither a naive nor a memory phenotype was assignable to roughly 75-97% of proliferating CD4+ or CD8+ clones. Siplizumab significantly decreased alloreactive sequences from unstimulated CD4+ memory cells.

J gave up 0 bases and V 5 bases, and 5 bases lay outside the gene matches. This CDR3 is 15 amino acids long. Germline V gene data show CDR1 as LGHNT and CDR2 as FRNRAP. About this clone itself: As yet, its antigen is unknown.

This clonotype was obtained from a human donor in good health. The rearrangement links TRBV12-5 to TRBJ2-3; 7 bases match TRBD2. The sample was non-Treg CD4+ T cells sorted from blood. The CDR3 is CASGGGSSSTDTQYF. The CDR3 coding sequence is TGTGCTAGTGGTGGCGGGAGTTCTAGCACAGATACGCAGTATTTT.